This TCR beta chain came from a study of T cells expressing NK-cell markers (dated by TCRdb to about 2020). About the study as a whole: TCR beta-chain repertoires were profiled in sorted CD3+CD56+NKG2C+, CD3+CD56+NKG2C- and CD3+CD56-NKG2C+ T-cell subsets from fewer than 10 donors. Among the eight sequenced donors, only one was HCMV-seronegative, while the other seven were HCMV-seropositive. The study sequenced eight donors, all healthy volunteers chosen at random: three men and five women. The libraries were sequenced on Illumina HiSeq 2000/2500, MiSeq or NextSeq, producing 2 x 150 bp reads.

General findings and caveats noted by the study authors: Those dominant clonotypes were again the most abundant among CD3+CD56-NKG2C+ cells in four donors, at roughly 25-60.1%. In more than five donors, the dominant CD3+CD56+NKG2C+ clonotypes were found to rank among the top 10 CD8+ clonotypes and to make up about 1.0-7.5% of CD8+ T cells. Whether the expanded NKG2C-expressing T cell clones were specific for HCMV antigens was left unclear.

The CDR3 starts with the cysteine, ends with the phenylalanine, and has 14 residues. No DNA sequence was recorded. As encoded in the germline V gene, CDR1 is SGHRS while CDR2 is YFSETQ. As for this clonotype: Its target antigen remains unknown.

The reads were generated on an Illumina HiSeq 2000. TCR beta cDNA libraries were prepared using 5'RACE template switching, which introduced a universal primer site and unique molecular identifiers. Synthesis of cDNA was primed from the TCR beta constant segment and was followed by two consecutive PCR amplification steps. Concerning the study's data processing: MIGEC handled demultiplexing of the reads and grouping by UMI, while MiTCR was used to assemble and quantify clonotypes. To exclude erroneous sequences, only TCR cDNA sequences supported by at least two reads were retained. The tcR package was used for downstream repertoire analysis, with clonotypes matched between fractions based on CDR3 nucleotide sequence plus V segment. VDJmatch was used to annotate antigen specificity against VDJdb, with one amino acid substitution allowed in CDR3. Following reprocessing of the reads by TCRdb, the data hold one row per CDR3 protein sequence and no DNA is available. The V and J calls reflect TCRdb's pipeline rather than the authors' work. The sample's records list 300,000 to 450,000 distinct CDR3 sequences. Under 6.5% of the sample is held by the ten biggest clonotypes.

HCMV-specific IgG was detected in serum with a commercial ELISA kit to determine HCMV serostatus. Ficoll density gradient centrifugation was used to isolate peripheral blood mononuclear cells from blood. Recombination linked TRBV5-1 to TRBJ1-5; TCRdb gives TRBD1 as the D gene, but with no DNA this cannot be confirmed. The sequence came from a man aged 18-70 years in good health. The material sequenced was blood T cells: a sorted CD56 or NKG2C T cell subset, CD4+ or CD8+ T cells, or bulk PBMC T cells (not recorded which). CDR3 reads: CASSLGDEHQPQHF.